Sequencing of this T cell receptor beta chain was carried out in a study of CD8 T cells in Susac syndrome. Germline loops: CDR1 LGHDT, CDR2 YNNKEL (reference sequence). Trimming left V 0 bases short and J 4 bases short, with 18 bases between. This CDR3 is 17 amino acids long. This clonotype was detected once. Matching for age and sex applied to the controls, who were healthy donors. cDNA came from around 0.5 to 1 ug RNA primed by random hexamers. One entry per CDR3 protein results from TCRdb running MiXCR on the immunoSEQ multiplex PCR reads. The repertoire has 160,000 or so distinct CDR3 sequences, 90% to 95% of them found once; the top ten carry more than 0.11%.

Material: CD4+ T cells from PBMCs. The gene calls are TRBV3-1 and TRBJ1-1, with D perhaps TRBD1 (5 bases). This TCR was recovered from a human donor in good health. The CDR3: CASSQDRGEGRGTEAFF. The DNA of the CDR3 is TGTGCCAGCAGCCAAGATAGGGGAGAAGGCCGAGGCACTGAAGCTTTCTTT.